This is a list of T cell receptor beta chains from one sample in a study of CD8 T cells in ankylosing spondylitis. TCRdb recomputed calls from the 5' RACE reads with MiXCR, one row per CDR3 protein. The sample consists of 500,000 or so distinct CDR3 sequences, approximately 5% of them appearing once. Material for sequencing was blood, either unsorted or a sorted T cell fraction (not recorded which). The receptors were sampled from a male donor with ankylosing spondylitis. Each CDR3 is given with its conserved first and last residue. A D gene is named only where the DNA matches it firmly. Clone size is stated in some rows and not others, as once, few, many or a class when expanded.

clone size	V gene	D gene	J gene	CDR3 DNA	CDR3 protein
many	TRBV15	NA	TRBJ1-2	TGTGCCACCAGCACCTGGGACCGAGGATATGGCTACACCTTC	CATSTWDRGYGYTF
many	TRBV28	TRBD1	TRBJ2-7	TGTGCCAGCAGTTTATACGGGACAGCCTCCTACGAGCAGTACTTC	CASSLYGTASYEQYF
few	TRBV5-1	TRBD1	TRBJ2-2	TGCGCCAGCAGCTTGGGGACAGGGTCGACCGGGGAGCTGTTTTTT	CASSLGTGSTGELFF
many	TRBV7-2	NA	TRBJ2-1	TGTGCCAGCAGCGTAAGGAATGAGCAGTTCTTC	CASSVRNEQFF
many	TRBV6-1	NA	TRBJ2-7	TGTGCCAGCAGTGCGGGTGACATAACTCTCCCGCAGTACTTC	CASSAGDITLPQYF
many	TRBV5-1	TRBD2	TRBJ2-1	TGCGCCAGCAGCTTGGGTCCGACTAGCGGCTACAATGAGCAGTTCTTC	CASSLGPTSGYNEQFF
many	TRBV27	NA	TRBJ1-1	TGTGCCAGCAGTTTACGTCCACAGGGCTTCAACACTGAAGCTTTCTTT	CASSLRPQGFNTEAFF
many	TRBV4-3	NA	TRBJ2-7	TGCGCCAGCAGTCCCCAGCCAGGGACCTACGAGCAGTACTTC	CASSPQPGTYEQYF
NA	TRBV7-2	TRBD1	TRBJ1-3	TGTGCCAGCAGCTTAGCCCCGGACAGGGAAGGCAACACCATATATTTT	CASSLAPDREGNTIYF
NA	TRBV20-1	TRBD2	TRBJ2-1	TGCAGTGCTAGAGCGGGGACTAGCGGGGATGAGCAGTTCTTC	CSARAGTSGDEQFF
many	TRBV20-1	TRBD1	TRBJ2-7	TGCAGTGCTAGAAAGAACAGGGGGCTTAGCGAGCAGTACTTC	CSARKNRGLSEQYF
many	TRBV28	NA	TRBJ1-2	TGTGCCAGCAGTCTTCAAAGGACGGATGGCTACACCTTC	CASSLQRTDGYTF
few	TRBV7-8	NA	TRBJ2-6	TGTGCCAGCATCCTTCCAGGGGCTGGGGCCAACGTCCTGACTTTC	CASILPGAGANVLTF
many	TRBV29-1	NA	TRBJ1-2	TGCAGCGTCCCACCCCGAGGGGCTTCTAACTATGGCTACACCTTC	CSVPPRGASNYGYTF
many	TRBV7-2	NA	TRBJ2-4	TGTGCCAGCAGCTTACTGGGGGCAGCTGCCAAAAACATTCAGTACTTC	CASSLLGAAAKNIQYF
NA	TRBV20-1	TRBD2	TRBJ2-3	TGCAGTGCTAGGGTTACTAGCGGGAGGGGAAATACGCAGTATTTT	CSARVTSGRGNTQYF
many	TRBV5-5	NA	TRBJ1-2	TGTGCCAGCAGCTTGGTGTCCCGCTATGGCTACACCTTC	CASSLVSRYGYTF
few	TRBV7-2	NA	TRBJ2-5	TGTGCCAGCAGCTTAGCGGCAGGACAAGAGACCCAGTACTTC	CASSLAAGQETQYF
many	TRBV4-2	TRBD1	TRBJ2-7	TGTGCCAGCAGCCAAGATTCCCAGGGGGCCGCCTACGAGCAGTACTTC	CASSQDSQGAAYEQYF
few	TRBV12-3/TRBV12-4	NA	TRBJ1-1	TGTGCCAGCAGCTGGGGACCGGGCCCGCCCGCTGAAGCTTTCTTT	CASSWGPGPPAEAFF
many	TRBV20-1	NA	TRBJ2-4	TGCAGTGCTTGGGGACCGGGAACAGCCAAAAACATTCAGTACTTC	CSAWGPGTAKNIQYF
NA	TRBV4-2	NA	TRBJ1-4	TGTGCCAGCAGCCAAAGGCAAGGGATAGATGAAAAACTGTTTTTT	CASSQRQGIDEKLFF
many	TRBV12-3/TRBV12-4	NA	TRBJ1-2	TGTGCCAGCAGTTTATGGGGCAACTATGGCTACACCTTC	CASSLWGNYGYTF
many	TRBV10-3	NA	TRBJ2-2	TGTGCCATTTACAGGGACGGCACCGGGGAGCTGTTTTTT	CAIYRDGTGELFF
many	TRBV12-3/TRBV12-4	NA	TRBJ2-1	TGTGCCAGCAGACTTCAAAATGAGCAGTTCTTC	CASRLQNEQFF
many	TRBV29-1	TRBD1	TRBJ1-4	TGCAGCGTTTTCACAGGGGGCAATGAAAAACTGTTTTTT	CSVFTGGNEKLFF
NA	TRBV30	TRBD1	TRBJ2-7	TGTGCCTGGAGTAGACAGGGGCCCCGGGACGAGCAGTACTTC	CAWSRQGPRDEQYF
many	TRBV2	NA	TRBJ1-2	TGTGCCAGCAGTGTTGGGCAGAGCTATGGCTACACCTTC	CASSVGQSYGYTF
few	TRBV6-5	NA	TRBJ1-2	TGTGCCAGCAGTTACACGGTCGAGACAGGTGTCGATGGCTACACCTTC	CASSYTVETGVDGYTF
many	TRBV29-1	NA	TRBJ2-3	TGCAGCGTAGGGGGACCGACTCCCGCGGCGCCCTATAGCACAGATACGCAGTATTTT	CSVGGPTPAAPYSTDTQYF
many	TRBV19	NA	TRBJ2-7	TGTGCCAGTAGTCCGGACTTGCTAGACGAGCAGTACTTC	CASSPDLLDEQYF
many	TRBV24-1	NA	TRBJ1-5	TGTGCCACCAGTGATCGCAGTTATCAGCCCCAGCATTTT	CATSDRSYQPQHF
many	TRBV6-5	NA	TRBJ2-1	TGTGCCAGCAGTTACATGGACAGCAATGAGCAGTTCTTC	CASSYMDSNEQFF
many	TRBV12-3/TRBV12-4	NA	TRBJ1-6	TGTGCCAGCAATCACATCACCTCACCCCTCCACTTT	CASNHITSPLHF
many	TRBV20-1	NA	TRBJ1-2	TGCAGTGCCTCAGGAAGTGCAGGGGTAGATGGCTACACCTTC	CSASGSAGVDGYTF
NA	TRBV6-2/TRBV6-3	NA	TRBJ1-2	TGTGCCAGCAGATCCTGGCAGAGAGGCTACACCTTC	CASRSWQRGYTF
many	TRBV7-7	TRBD1	TRBJ1-1	TGTGCTAGCAGCTTATTTATCCGGGACAGGGGGAACGGTGGCACTGAAGCTTTCTTT	CASSLFIRDRGNGGTEAFF
many	TRBV28	TRBD1	TRBJ1-5	TGTGCCAGCAGCCCTGCCTCAGGGGGAGATCAGCCCCAGCATTTT	CASSPASGGDQPQHF
many	TRBV29-1	NA	TRBJ2-3	TGCAGCGTTGACGGGACCCCCGGACGCACAGATACGCAGTATTTT	CSVDGTPGRTDTQYF
many	TRBV12-3/TRBV12-4	TRBD1	TRBJ2-7	TGTGCCAGCAGTTTAAGTTGGGGACAGGGGGACGAGCAGTACTTC	CASSLSWGQGDEQYF
many	TRBV7-8	NA	TRBJ1-1	TGTGCCAGCAGCCTTACCTATGGGGCCACTGAAGCTTTCTTT	CASSLTYGATEAFF
few	TRBV28	NA	TRBJ2-7	TGTGCCAGCAGTTTAAGCCCCAACCACGAGCAGTACTTC	CASSLSPNHEQYF
few	TRBV7-3	NA	TRBJ2-5	TGTGCCAGCAGCGAATACAGGGTCCTCCAAGAGACCCAGTACTTC	CASSEYRVLQETQYF
few	TRBV4-3	TRBD2	TRBJ2-1	TGCGCCAGCAGCCCCATTAGCGGGTCTGGGCCCTACAATGAGCAGTTCTTC	CASSPISGSGPYNEQFF
many	TRBV12-3/TRBV12-4	NA	TRBJ2-2	TGTGCCAGCAGTTTGGGGGACGTGAACACCGGGGAGCTGTTTTTT	CASSLGDVNTGELFF
many	TRBV29-1	NA	TRBJ1-2	TGCAGCGTTGGGGGGAACTATGGCTACACCTTC	CSVGGNYGYTF
many	TRBV29-1	TRBD2	TRBJ2-3	TGCAGCCATTTTAGCGGGAGGGCCTCCACAGATACGCAGTATTTT	CSHFSGRASTDTQYF
many	TRBV9	TRBD1	TRBJ2-7	TGTGCCAGCAGCGTAGGGGGACAGGCCCCGCGCGAGCAGTACTTC	CASSVGGQAPREQYF
many	TRBV12-3/TRBV12-4	TRBD1	TRBJ1-1	TGTGCCAGCAGTAAACAGGGGAGTTACACTGAAGCTTTCTTT	CASSKQGSYTEAFF
many	TRBV10-3	TRBD2	TRBJ2-2	TGTGCCATCGGGGGACTAGCGGGAGGTACCGGGGAGCTGTTTTTT	CAIGGLAGGTGELFF
many	TRBV13	NA	TRBJ2-3	TGTGCCAGCAGGTATCGGGGCACAGATACGCAGTATTTT	CASRYRGTDTQYF
many	TRBV4-2	TRBD1	TRBJ1-1	TGTGCCAGCAGCCAGACCTTAACAGGGGCCACCACTGAAGCTTTCTTT	CASSQTLTGATTEAFF
many	TRBV7-9	NA	TRBJ1-3	TGTGCCAGCAGCTTACGGGCCGGAAACACCATATATTTT	CASSLRAGNTIYF
few	TRBV15	TRBD2	TRBJ2-7	TGTGCCACCAGCAGAGATTTTAGCGGGGGGATAATGGAGCAGTACTTC	CATSRDFSGGIMEQYF
many	TRBV18	TRBD2	TRBJ2-5	TGTGCCAGCTCGCCGCCGACTAGCGGGAGAGAGACCCAGTACTTC	CASSPPTSGRETQYF